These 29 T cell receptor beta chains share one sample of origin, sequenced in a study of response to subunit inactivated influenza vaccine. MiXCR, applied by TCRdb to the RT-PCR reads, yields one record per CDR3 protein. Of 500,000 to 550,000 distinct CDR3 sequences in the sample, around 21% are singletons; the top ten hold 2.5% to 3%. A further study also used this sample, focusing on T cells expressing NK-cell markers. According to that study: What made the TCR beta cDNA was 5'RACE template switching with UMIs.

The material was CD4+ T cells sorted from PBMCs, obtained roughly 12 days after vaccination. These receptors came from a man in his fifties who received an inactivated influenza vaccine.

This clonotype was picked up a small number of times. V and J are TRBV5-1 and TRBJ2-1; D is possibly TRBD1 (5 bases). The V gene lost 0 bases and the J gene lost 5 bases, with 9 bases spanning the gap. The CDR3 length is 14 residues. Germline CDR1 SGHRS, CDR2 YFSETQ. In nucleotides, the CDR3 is TGCGCCAGCAGCTTGGCCAGGGCGAACAATGAGCAGTTCTTC. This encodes CASSLARANNEQFF.

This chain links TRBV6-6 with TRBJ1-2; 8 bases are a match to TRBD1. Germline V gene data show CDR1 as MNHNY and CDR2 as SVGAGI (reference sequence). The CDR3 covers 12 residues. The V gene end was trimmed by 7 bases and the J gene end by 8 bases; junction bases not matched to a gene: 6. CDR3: CASNRQGHGYTF. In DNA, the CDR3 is TGTGCCAGCAATCGACAGGGGCACGGCTACACCTTC.

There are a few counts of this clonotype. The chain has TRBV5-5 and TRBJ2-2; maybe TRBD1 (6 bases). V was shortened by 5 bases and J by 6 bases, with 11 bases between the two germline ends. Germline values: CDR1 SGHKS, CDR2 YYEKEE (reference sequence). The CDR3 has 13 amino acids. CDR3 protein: CASSKQGAGELFF. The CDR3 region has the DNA TGTGCCAGCAGTAAACAGGGCGCCGGGGAGCTGTTTTTT.

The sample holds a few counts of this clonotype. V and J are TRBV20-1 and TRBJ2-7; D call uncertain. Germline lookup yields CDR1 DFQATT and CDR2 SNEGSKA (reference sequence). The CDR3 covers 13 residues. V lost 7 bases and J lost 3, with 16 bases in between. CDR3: CSGNDRSFYEQYF. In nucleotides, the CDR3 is TGCAGTGGGAACGACCGATCTTTCTACGAGCAGTACTTC.

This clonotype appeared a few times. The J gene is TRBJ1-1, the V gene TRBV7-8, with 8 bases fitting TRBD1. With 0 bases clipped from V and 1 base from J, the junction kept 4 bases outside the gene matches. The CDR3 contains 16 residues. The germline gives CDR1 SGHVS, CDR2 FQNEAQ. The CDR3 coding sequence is TGTGCCAGCAGCTTAGCTCGGACAGGGAAGAACACTGAAGCTTTCTTT. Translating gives CASSLARTGKNTEAFF.

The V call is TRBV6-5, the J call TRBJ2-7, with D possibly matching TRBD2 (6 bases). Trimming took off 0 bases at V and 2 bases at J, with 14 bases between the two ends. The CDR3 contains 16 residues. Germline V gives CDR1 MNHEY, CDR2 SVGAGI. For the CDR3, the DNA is TGTGCCAGCAGTTACTCTGGGGGGAGGACGGCCTACGAGCAGTACTTC. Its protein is CASSYSGGRTAYEQYF.

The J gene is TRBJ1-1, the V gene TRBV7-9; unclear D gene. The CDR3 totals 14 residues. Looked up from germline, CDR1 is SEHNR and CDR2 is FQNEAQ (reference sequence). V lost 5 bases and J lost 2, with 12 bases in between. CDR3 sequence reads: CASSTTEYNTEAFF. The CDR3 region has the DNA TGTGCCAGCAGCACTACAGAGTATAACACTGAAGCTTTCTTT.

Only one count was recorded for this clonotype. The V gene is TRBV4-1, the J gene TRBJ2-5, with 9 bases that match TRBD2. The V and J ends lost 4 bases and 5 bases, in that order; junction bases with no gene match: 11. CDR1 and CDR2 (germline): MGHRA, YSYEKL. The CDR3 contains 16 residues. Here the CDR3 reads CASSPWASGAGETQYF. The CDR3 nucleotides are TGCGCCAGCAGCCCGTGGGCTAGCGGGGCTGGGGAGACCCAGTACTTC.

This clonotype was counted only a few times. CDR3 amino acids: CASSQEVVTEDEQFF. The CDR3 nucleotides are TGTGCCAGCAGCCAAGAGGTTGTCACAGAAGATGAGCAGTTCTTC. The gene calls are TRBV3-1 and TRBJ2-1; no clear D gene. Trimming stripped 0 bases from V and 8 bases from J, with 14 bases between. This CDR3 is 15 amino acids long. The germline CDR1 and CDR2 sequences are LGHDT and YNNKEL (reference sequence).

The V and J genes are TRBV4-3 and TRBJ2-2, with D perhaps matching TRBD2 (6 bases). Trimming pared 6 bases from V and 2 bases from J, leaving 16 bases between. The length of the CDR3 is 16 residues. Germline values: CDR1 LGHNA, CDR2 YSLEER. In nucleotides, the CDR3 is TGCGCCAGCAGGATGGGGGGTGGGTCTAACACCGGGGAGCTGTTTTTT. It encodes CASRMGGGSNTGELFF.

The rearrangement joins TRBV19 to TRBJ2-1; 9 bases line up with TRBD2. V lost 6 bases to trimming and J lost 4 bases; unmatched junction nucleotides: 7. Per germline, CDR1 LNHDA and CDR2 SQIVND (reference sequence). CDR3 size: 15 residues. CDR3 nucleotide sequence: TGTGCCAGTAGGAGTCTAGCGGGGACTTACAATGAGCAGTTCTTC. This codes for CASRSLAGTYNEQFF.

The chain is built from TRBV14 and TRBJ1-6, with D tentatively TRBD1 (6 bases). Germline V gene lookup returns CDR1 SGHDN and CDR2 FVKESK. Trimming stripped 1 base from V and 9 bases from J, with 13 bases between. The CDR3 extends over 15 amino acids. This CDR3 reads CASSQADRYRSPLHF. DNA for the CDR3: TGTGCCAGCAGCCAAGCGGACAGATATCGTTCACCCCTCCACTTT. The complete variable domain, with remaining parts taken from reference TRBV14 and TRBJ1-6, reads EAGVTQFPSHSVIEKGQTVTLRCDPISGHDNLYWYRRVMGKEIKFLLHFVKESKQDESGMPNNRFLAERTGGTYSTLKVQPAELEDSGVYFCASSQADRYRSPLHFGNGTRLTVT.

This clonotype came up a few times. CDR3 nucleotide sequence: TGTGCCAGCAGCTTCTGGACTAGCGGGGACAATGAGCAGTTCTTC. Its protein product is CASSFWTSGDNEQFF. This chain links TRBV7-9 with TRBJ2-1; 12 bases are a match to TRBD2. V lost 3 bases to trimming and J lost 5 bases; unmatched junction nucleotides: 2. CDR1 is SEHNR, CDR2 FQNEAQ, per germline (reference sequence). The CDR3 has 15 residues. Supplemented by reference TRBV7-9 and TRBJ2-1, the full variable domain reads DTGVSQNPRHKITKRGQNVTFRCDPISEHNRLYWYRQTLGQGPEFLTYFQNEAQLEKSRLLSDRFSAERPKGSFSTLEIQRTEQGDSAMYLCASSFWTSGDNEQFFGPGTRLTVL.

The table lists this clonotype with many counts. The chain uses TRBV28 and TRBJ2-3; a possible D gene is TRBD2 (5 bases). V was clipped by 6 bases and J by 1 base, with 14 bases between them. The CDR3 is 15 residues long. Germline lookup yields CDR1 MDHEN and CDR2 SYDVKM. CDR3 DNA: TGTGCCAGCAGATCCTCGGGTAGCGGCACAGATACGCAGTATTTT. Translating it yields CASRSSGSGTDTQYF.

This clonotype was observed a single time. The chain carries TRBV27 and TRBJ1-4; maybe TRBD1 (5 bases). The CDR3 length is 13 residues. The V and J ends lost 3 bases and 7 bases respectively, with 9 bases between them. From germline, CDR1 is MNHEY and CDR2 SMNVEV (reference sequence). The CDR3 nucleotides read TGTGCCAGCAGTTTTTCAGGGTGTGAAAAACTGTTTTTT. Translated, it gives CASSFSGCEKLFF. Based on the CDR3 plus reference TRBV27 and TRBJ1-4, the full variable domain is EAQVTQNPRYLITVTGKKLTVTCSQNMNHEYMSWYRQDPGLGLRQIYYSMNVEVTDKGDVPEGYKVSRKEKRNFPLILESPSPNQTSLYFCASSFSGCEKLFFGSGTQLSVL.

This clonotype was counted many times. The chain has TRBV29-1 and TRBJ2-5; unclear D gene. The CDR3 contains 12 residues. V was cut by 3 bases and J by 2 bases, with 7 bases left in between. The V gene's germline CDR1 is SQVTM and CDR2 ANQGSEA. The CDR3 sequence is CSVDSSQETQYF. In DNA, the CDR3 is TGCAGCGTTGATAGCAGTCAAGAGACCCAGTACTTC. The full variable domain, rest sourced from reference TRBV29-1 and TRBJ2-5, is SAVISQKPSRDICQRGTSLTIQCQVDSQVTMMFWYRQQPGQSLTLIATANQGSEATYESGFVIDKFPISRPNLTFSTLTVSNMSPEDSSIYLCSVDSSQETQYFGPGTRLLVL.

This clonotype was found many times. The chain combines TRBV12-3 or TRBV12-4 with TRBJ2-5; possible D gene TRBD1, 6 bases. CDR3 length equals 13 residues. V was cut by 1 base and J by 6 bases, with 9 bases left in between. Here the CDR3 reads CASSLGGGQTQYF. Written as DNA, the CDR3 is TGTGCCAGCAGTTTAGGAGGGGGTCAGACCCAGTACTTC.

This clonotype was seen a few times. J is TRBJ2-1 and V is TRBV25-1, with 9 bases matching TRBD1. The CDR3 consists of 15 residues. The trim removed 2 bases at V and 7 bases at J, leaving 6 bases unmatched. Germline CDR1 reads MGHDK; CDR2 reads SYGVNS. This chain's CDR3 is CASSEEQGATNEQFF. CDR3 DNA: TGTGCCAGCAGTGAAGAACAGGGGGCGACTAATGAGCAGTTCTTC.

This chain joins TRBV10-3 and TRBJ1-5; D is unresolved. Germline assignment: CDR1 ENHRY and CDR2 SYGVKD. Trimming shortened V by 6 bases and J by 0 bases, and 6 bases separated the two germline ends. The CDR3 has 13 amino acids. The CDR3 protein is CAIRQSSNQPQHF. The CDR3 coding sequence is TGTGCCATCAGGCAGAGTAGCAATCAGCCCCAGCATTTT.

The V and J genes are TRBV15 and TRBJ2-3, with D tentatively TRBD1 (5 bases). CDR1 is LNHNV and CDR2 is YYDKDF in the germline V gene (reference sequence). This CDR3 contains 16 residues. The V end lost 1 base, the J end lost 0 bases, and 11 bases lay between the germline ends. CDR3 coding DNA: TGTGCCACCAGCAGAGGATGGCAGGGTAGCACAGATACGCAGTATTTT. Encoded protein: CATSRGWQGSTDTQYF.

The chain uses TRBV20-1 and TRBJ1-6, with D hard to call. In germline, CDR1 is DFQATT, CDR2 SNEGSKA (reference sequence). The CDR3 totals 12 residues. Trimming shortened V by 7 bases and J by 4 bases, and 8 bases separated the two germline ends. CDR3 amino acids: CSVSGYNSPLHF. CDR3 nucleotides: TGCAGTGTATCGGGGTATAATTCACCCCTCCACTTT.

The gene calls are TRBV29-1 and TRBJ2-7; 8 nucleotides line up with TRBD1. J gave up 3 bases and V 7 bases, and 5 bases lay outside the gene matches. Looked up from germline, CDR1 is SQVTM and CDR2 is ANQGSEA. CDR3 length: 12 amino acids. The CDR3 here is CSAADRDYEQYF. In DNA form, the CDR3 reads TGCAGCGCAGCGGACAGGGACTACGAGCAGTACTTC.

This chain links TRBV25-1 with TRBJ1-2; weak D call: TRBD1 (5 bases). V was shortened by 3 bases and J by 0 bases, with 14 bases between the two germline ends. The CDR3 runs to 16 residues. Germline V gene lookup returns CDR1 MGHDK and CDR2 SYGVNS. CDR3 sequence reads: CASSDSRDPSNYGYTF. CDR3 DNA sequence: TGTGCCAGCAGTGATAGTAGGGACCCCTCTAACTATGGCTACACCTTC.

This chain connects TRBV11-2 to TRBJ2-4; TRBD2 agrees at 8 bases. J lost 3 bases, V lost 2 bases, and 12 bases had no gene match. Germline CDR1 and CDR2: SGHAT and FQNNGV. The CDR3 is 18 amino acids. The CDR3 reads CASSLFRGGSLGKNIQYF. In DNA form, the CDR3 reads TGTGCCAGCAGCTTATTTCGGGGGGGCTCTTTAGGCAAAAACATTCAGTACTTC.

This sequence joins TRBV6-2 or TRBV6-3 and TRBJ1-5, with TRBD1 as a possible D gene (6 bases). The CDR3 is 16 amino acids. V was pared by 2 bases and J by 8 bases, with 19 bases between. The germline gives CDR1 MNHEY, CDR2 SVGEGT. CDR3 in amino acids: CASSYPPRGRGKPQHF. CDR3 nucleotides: TGTGCCAGCAGTTACCCACCCCGGGGGCGCGGGAAGCCCCAGCATTTT.

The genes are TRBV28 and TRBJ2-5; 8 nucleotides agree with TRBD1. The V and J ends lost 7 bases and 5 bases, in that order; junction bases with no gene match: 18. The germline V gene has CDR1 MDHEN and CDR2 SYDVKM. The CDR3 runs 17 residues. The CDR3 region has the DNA TGTGCCAGCAACCAACTGGCCCCCGGACAGGGTTTGGAGACCCAGTACTTC. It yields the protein CASNQLAPGQGLETQYF.

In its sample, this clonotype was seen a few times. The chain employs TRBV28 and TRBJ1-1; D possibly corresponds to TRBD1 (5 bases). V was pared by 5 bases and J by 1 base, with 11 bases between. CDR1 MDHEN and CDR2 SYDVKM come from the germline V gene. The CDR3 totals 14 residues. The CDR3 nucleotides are TGTGCCAGCAGTGCCGACAGACCGAACACTGAAGCTTTCTTT. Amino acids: CASSADRPNTEAFF.

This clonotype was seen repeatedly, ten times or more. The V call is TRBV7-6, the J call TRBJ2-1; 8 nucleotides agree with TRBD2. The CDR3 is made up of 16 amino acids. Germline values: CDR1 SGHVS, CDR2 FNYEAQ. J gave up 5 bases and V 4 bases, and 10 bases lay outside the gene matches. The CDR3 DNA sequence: TGTGCCAGCAGCTCACGCAAAAGCGGGGGCCACAATGAGCAGTTCTTC. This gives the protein CASSSRKSGGHNEQFF.

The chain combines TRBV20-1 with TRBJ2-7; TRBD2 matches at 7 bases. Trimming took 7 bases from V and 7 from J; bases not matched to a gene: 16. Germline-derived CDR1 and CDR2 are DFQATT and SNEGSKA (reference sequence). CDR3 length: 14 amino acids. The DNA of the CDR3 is TGCAGTGGTCAGCGGGGACGCAGGTCTCGGGAGCAGTACTTC. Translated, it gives CSGQRGRRSREQYF.